Sequencing of this T cell receptor (beta chain) was carried out in a study of CD8 T cells in ankylosing spondylitis. Researchers built TCR beta libraries using quantitative 5'-RACE with molecular barcodes. Each CDR3 protein gets one entry after TCRdb re-called the 5' RACE reads with MiXCR. The data hold about 260,000 distinct CDR3 sequences, with roughly a quarter observed a single time. The CDR3 length is 15 residues. CDR1 is DFQATT and CDR2 is SNEGSKA in the germline V gene (reference sequence). The V gene lost 0 bases and the J gene lost 0 bases, with 12 bases spanning the gap. J is TRBJ2-7 and V is TRBV20-1, with D hard to call. Material for sequencing was blood, either unsorted or a sorted T cell fraction (not recorded which). The sequence derives from a male donor with ankylosing spondylitis or in good health (not recorded which). In DNA form, the CDR3 reads TGCAGTGCTAGAGACGACTCCCCGCGCTCCTACGAGCAGTACTTC. Its protein product is CSARDDSPRSYEQYF.